One sample yielded the 22 T cell receptor beta chains listed below, sequenced in a study of PD-1 blockade in classical Hodgkin lymphoma. Libraries were prepared by immunoSEQ multiplex PCR; TCRdb keeps only in-frame clonotypes and omits some of them. The sample lists 30,000 or so clones, over 75% seen once, with more than 0.2% in the top ten. Each and every patient relapsed after autologous stem cell transplantation, and patients got differing brentuximab vedotin exposure. Using magnetic negative selection, the CD4+ T cells were separated out of thawed PBMCs. The material sequenced was CD4+ T cells from blood, taken at baseline. All receptors derive from a human donor with classical Hodgkin lymphoma.

The chain has TRBV19 and TRBJ2-3; no reliable D call. V lost 6 bases to trimming and J lost 4 bases, with 17 bases between them. The CDR3 loop spans 15 amino acids. In germline, CDR1 is LNHDA, CDR2 SQIVND (reference sequence). This CDR3 is CASSKNPGVADTQYF. CDR3 in DNA: TGTGCCAGTAGCAAAAACCCGGGTGTGGCAGATACGCAGTATTTT. The variable domain in full, with the rest retrieved from reference TRBV19 and TRBJ2-3, is DGGITQSPKYLFRKEGQNVTLSCEQNLNHDAMYWYRQDPGQGLRLIYYSQIVNDFQKGDIAEGYSVSREKKESFPLTVTSAQKNPTAFYLCASSKNPGVADTQYFGPGTRLTVL.

J is TRBJ2-5 and V is TRBV30; D gene ambiguous. CDR3 size: 14 residues. Germline V gene data show CDR1 as GTSNPN and CDR2 as SVGIG (reference sequence). Trimming shortened V by 0 bases and J by 5 bases, and 13 bases separated the two germline ends. Here the CDR3 DNA reads TGTGCCTGGAGTGTACGAACCACCCGGGAGACCCAGTACTTC. Translating gives CAWSVRTTRETQYF.

This chain links TRBV7-9 with TRBJ1-1; 7 nucleotides agree with TRBD1. The junction had 9 bases not matched to a gene; V was cut back by 6 bases and J by 2 bases. CDR3 length: 15 residues. The germline CDR1 and CDR2 sequences are SEHNR and FQNEAQ (reference sequence). CDR3 in DNA: TGTGCCAGCAGTTCCACGGACAGGCTCAACACTGAAGCTTTCTTT. Protein sequence: CASSSTDRLNTEAFF.

The V and J genes are TRBV29-1 and TRBJ1-1; a possible D gene is TRBD1 (5 bases). Germline CDR1 and CDR2: SQVTM and ANQGSEA. This CDR3 spans 14 amino acids. V dropped 4 bases and J dropped 1 base, with 13 bases sitting between them. The CDR3 nucleotides read TGCAGCGTTGGAGTGGCGGGGGGGAACACTGAAGCTTTCTTT. Its translation is CSVGVAGGNTEAFF.

The J gene is TRBJ1-2, the V gene TRBV18, with TRBD1 as a possible D gene (5 bases). This CDR3 has 15 residues. Trimming removed 1 base at V and 8 bases at J, with 17 bases between. Germline lookup yields CDR1 KGHSH and CDR2 LQKENI. DNA for the CDR3: TGTGCCAGCTCACCACTGGGACCTCCCAAATTAGGCTACACCTTC. It specifies CASSPLGPPKLGYTF. The variable domain in full, completed from reference TRBV18 and TRBJ1-2, reads NAGVMQNPRHLVRRRGQEARLRCSPMKGHSHVYWYRQLPEEGLKFMVYLQKENIIDESGMPKERFSAEFPKEGPSILRIQQVVRGDSAAYFCASSPLGPPKLGYTFGSGTRLTVV.

This rearrangement joins TRBV16 to TRBJ1-2, with TRBD1 matching 8 bases. Germline CDR1 KGHSY, CDR2 FQNENV. Unmatched junction bases numbered 5, after V lost 3 bases and J lost 5 bases. The CDR3 totals 14 residues. The CDR3 coding sequence is TGTGCCAGCAGCCATTATGACAGGGGTTATGGCTACACCTTC. This gives the protein CASSHYDRGYGYTF.

This sequence joins TRBV27 and TRBJ1-1, with D perhaps matching TRBD1 (5 bases). The CDR3 sequence is 16 residues long. The V end was cut by 4 bases, the J end by 3 bases, with 18 bases between. CDR1 and CDR2 (germline): MNHEY, SMNVEV (reference sequence). For the CDR3, the DNA is TGTGCCAGCAGTTCTACAGGTTTCCCTTGGGACACTGAAGCTTTCTTT. Translated: CASSSTGFPWDTEAFF.

This chain connects TRBV4-2 to TRBJ2-3, with D uncertain. Per germline, CDR1 LGHNA and CDR2 YNFKEQ. The germline V and J ends were trimmed by 2 bases and 6 bases, with 6 bases remaining between them. The CDR3 loop spans 12 amino acids. CDR3 nucleotides: TGTGCCAGCAGCCAACAAAGGGATACGCAGTATTTT. Its protein is CASSQQRDTQYF.

This sequence joins TRBV10-3 and TRBJ2-1, with 10 bases aligning to TRBD2. The CDR3 is made up of 15 amino acids. Germline CDR1 ENHRY, CDR2 SYGVKD. V lost 8 bases to trimming and J lost 7 bases; unmatched junction nucleotides: 11. Written as DNA, the CDR3 is TGTGCCATCTTAAGCCCCCTAGCGGGAGATAATGAGCAGTTCTTC. It codes for CAILSPLAGDNEQFF.

The chain is built from TRBV30 and TRBJ1-3; 11 bases are shared with TRBD1. Per germline, CDR1 GTSNPN and CDR2 SVGIG (reference sequence). The CDR3 consists of 16 residues. V shed 0 bases, J shed 4 bases, and the junction held 5 bases outside the gene matches. This CDR3 is CAWSVGTGGAGNTIYF. CDR3 DNA sequence: TGTGCCTGGAGTGTCGGGACAGGGGGTGCCGGAAACACCATATATTTT.

The chain links TRBV14 to TRBJ2-5; D call uncertain. The V end lost 3 bases, the J end lost 5 bases, and 4 bases lay between the germline ends. The germline CDR1 and CDR2 sequences are SGHDN and FVKESK. The CDR3 consists of 11 residues. CDR3 coding DNA: TGTGCCAGCAGCCATGCCGAGACCCAGTACTTC. Its translation: CASSHAETQYF.

This chain joins TRBV5-6 and TRBJ2-1, with TRBD2 matching over 12 bases. Looked up from germline, CDR1 is SGHDT and CDR2 is YYEEEE. The length of the CDR3 is 17 residues. V dropped 4 bases and J dropped 0; count of bases not matched to a gene: 5. The CDR3 region has the DNA TGTGCCAGCAGCCGGACTAGCGGGATAAGCTCCTACAATGAGCAGTTCTTC. This translates into CASSRTSGISSYNEQFF.

The chain employs TRBV11-2 and TRBJ1-2; 7 bases line up with TRBD1. Germline V gene sequence: CDR1 SGHAT, CDR2 FQNNGV. The J segment lost 2 bases and the V segment lost 3 bases, leaving 9 bases of the junction unmatched. The CDR3 extends over 16 amino acids. The CDR3 region has the DNA TGTGCCAGCAGCTTGGGGGCGGCAGGGGGAAACTATGGCTACACCTTC. The encoded protein is CASSLGAAGGNYGYTF.

This chain joins TRBV7-2 and TRBJ1-1, with a tentative D call TRBD1 (6 bases). V lost 2 bases and J 9 bases, leaving 13 bases between the germline ends. This CDR3 is built from 13 residues. In germline, CDR1 is SGHTA, CDR2 FQGNSA. The CDR3 region is CASSLLVQGQAFF. The DNA for the CDR3 is TGTGCCAGCAGCTTACTAGTACAGGGCCAAGCTTTCTTT.

The chain joins TRBV28 to TRBJ1-1; unclear D gene. The CDR3 totals 14 residues. Germline CDR1 and CDR2: MDHEN and SYDVKM. Trimming shortened V by 3 bases and J by 1 base, and 9 bases separated the two germline ends. The CDR3 is CASSFVWANTEAFF. CDR3 nucleotides: TGTGCCAGCAGTTTTGTTTGGGCGAACACTGAAGCTTTCTTT.

The chain has TRBV4-1 and TRBJ1-1, with 7 bases that match TRBD1. Germline V gene lookup returns CDR1 MGHRA and CDR2 YSYEKL. After removal of 4 bases from V and 4 bases from J, the junction contained 9 bases not matched to a gene. The CDR3 extends over 15 amino acids. The CDR3 protein is CASSLARGAATEAFF. As DNA, the CDR3 is TGCGCCAGCAGCCTCGCCAGGGGGGCTGCCACTGAAGCTTTCTTT.

This clone was counted a single time. The chain joins TRBV13 to TRBJ2-7; 9 bases match TRBD2. Unmatched junction bases numbered 9, after V lost 1 base and J lost 5 bases. Germline loops: CDR1 PRHDT, CDR2 FYEKMQ (reference sequence). This CDR3 region has 16 residues. CDR3 amino acids: CASSLEGASGTNEQYF. In DNA, the CDR3 is TGTGCCAGCAGCTTAGAAGGGGCTAGCGGGACCAACGAGCAGTACTTC.

The chain recombines TRBV29-1 with TRBJ1-1; D is unresolved. The V end lost 6 bases, the J end lost 7 bases, and 6 bases lay between the germline ends. Germline V gene data show CDR1 as SQVTM and CDR2 as ANQGSEA. This CDR3 comprises 9 residues. CDR3 nucleotide sequence: TGCAGCGTAGACATTGAAGCTTTCTTT. Translated, it gives CSVDIEAFF.

The chain employs TRBV6-1 and TRBJ1-1; D not resolved. CDR1 and CDR2 (germline): MNHNS, SASEGT. Trimming took 10 bases from V and 0 from J, leaving 18 bases between them. There are 15 residues in the CDR3. CDR3 sequence (DNA): TGTGCCACCACCCTCGGCTCGCGTCTGAACACTGAAGCTTTCTTT. Translation: CATTLGSRLNTEAFF.

V usage is TRBV18 and J usage is TRBJ2-3; weak D call: TRBD2 (5 bases). Germline-derived CDR1 and CDR2 are KGHSH and LQKENI. V lost 3 bases and J 2 bases, leaving 12 bases between the germline ends. CDR3 size: 15 residues. This CDR3 reads CASSPGAGFTDTQYF. The CDR3 DNA sequence: TGTGCCAGCTCACCCGGTGCGGGCTTCACAGATACGCAGTATTTT.

The chain joins TRBV28 to TRBJ1-1; D gene unclear. The germline CDR1 and CDR2 sequences are MDHEN and SYDVKM. Trimming left V 2 bases short and J 2 bases short, with 12 bases between. The CDR3 sequence is 15 residues long. In DNA, the CDR3 is TGTGCCAGCAGTTTAATTGGCCCCCCTAACACTGAAGCTTTCTTT. Translation: CASSLIGPPNTEAFF. Variable domain in full (rest from reference TRBV28 and TRBJ1-1): DVKVTQSSRYLVKRTGEKVFLECVQDMDHENMFWYRQDPGLGLRLIYFSYDVKMKEKGDIPEGYSVSREKKERFSLILESASTNQTSMYLCASSLIGPPNTEAFFGQGTRLTVV.

This sequence joins TRBV19 and TRBJ1-5; a possible D gene is TRBD1 (5 bases). The CDR3 loop spans 15 amino acids. CDR1 is LNHDA and CDR2 is SQIVND in the germline V gene (reference sequence). V was shortened by 7 bases and J by 0 bases, with 13 bases between the two germline ends. CDR3 sequence reads: CASKSQDISNQPQHF. The CDR3, as DNA: TGTGCCAGTAAGTCCCAGGACATTAGCAATCAGCCCCAGCATTTT. Variable domain in full (rest from reference TRBV19 and TRBJ1-5): DGGITQSPKYLFRKEGQNVTLSCEQNLNHDAMYWYRQDPGQGLRLIYYSQIVNDFQKGDIAEGYSVSREKKESFPLTVTSAQKNPTAFYLCASKSQDISNQPQHFGDGTRLSIL.